This T cell receptor beta chain was captured by sequencing in a study of post-analysis software for immune sequencing data. Notes on the study in general: Same-batch preparations were strongly co-clustered by F measure. The study found significantly lower normalized Chao1 diversity in multiple sclerosis patients than in controls. Among 5 or 6 TRBV segments more frequent in patients than controls were TRBV5-6, TRBV5-1 and TRBV20-1.

Germline CDR1 is MNHEY and CDR2 is SVGAGI. The CDR3 runs 15 residues. V lost 6 bases and J lost 8, with 19 bases in between. Each TCR beta cDNA library carried unique molecular identifiers. Yield was roughly 0.5 million cDNA molecules from 1 to 10 million T cells. MiXCR, applied by TCRdb to the PCR reads, yields one record per CDR3 protein. The table lists about 400,000 distinct CDR3 sequences, roughly 30% of them singletons. Turning to this clonotype: The antigen is not known.

The TCR was taken from a girl between 10 and 17 years old with multiple sclerosis. J is TRBJ1-4 and V is TRBV6-5, with D hard to call. The specimen was blood. CDR3 sequence reads: CASRRSGNSDEKLFF. The CDR3 bases are TGTGCCAGCAGGCGGAGCGGTAATTCGGACGAAAAACTGTTTTTT.